Shown below are 5 T cell receptor beta chains from a single sample sequenced in a study of T cells in Graves' hyperthyroidism and ophthalmopathy. RNA transcripts provided the source from which TCR beta CDR3 regions were amplified. Using the HTBI primer set, a first-round RT-PCR was run on the TCR CDR3. TCRdb called the multiplex PCR reads again in MiXCR, with one record for every CDR3 protein. This table has 300,000 to 450,000 distinct CDR3 sequences, roughly 25% appearing once. Sequencing used blood. These receptors were obtained from a man in his fifties with Graves' hyperthyroidism.

The rearrangement links TRBV9 to TRBJ1-2, with a possible D match to TRBD1 (6 bases). There are 13 residues in the CDR3. Deletions cut 0 bases from V and 8 bases from J, with 11 bases between. Germline CDR1 is SGDLS and CDR2 is YYNGEE. The CDR3 region has the DNA TGTGCCAGCAGCGTAGAGTCAGGGGTGGGCTACACCTTC. Protein sequence: CASSVESGVGYTF.

This clonotype has a handful of counts. The chain uses TRBV3-1 and TRBJ2-1; D assignment may be TRBD1 or TRBD2 (6 bases each). CDR1 is LGHDT and CDR2 is YNNKEL in the germline V gene (reference sequence). The CDR3 is 17 residues long. Trimming took 1 base from V and 3 from J, leaving 16 bases between them. Written as DNA, the CDR3 is TGTGCCAGCAGCCAAGTTGAGGGGGGTGGACACTACAATGAGCAGTTCTTC. Protein: CASSQVEGGGHYNEQFF.

On this clonotype itself: A read error may produce the germline difference seen at one junction end. J is TRBJ2-2 and V is TRBV5-5; 10 bases are shared with TRBD2. This CDR3 has 18 residues. CDR1 and CDR2 from the germline V gene are SGHKS and YYEKEE (reference sequence). The CDR3 nucleotides are TGTGCCAGCAGCTCTATAGCGGGAGGAAAGGGAAACACCGGGGAGCTGTCTTTT. This sequence encodes CASSSIAGGKGNTGELSF.

This rearrangement joins TRBV19 to TRBJ2-1, with 10 bases aligning to TRBD2. The CDR3 loop spans 15 amino acids. V was pared by 1 base and J by 6 bases, with 3 bases of the junction left unmatched. CDR1 and CDR2 from the germline V gene are LNHDA and SQIVND (reference sequence). The CDR3 sequence: CASSIGGLASNEQFF. For the CDR3, the DNA is TGTGCCAGTAGTATAGGGGGACTAGCGAGCAATGAGCAGTTCTTC. The entire variable domain, with the rest obtained from reference TRBV19 and TRBJ2-1, is as follows: DGGITQSPKYLFRKEGQNVTLSCEQNLNHDAMYWYRQDPGQGLRLIYYSQIVNDFQKGDIAEGYSVSREKKESFPLTVTSAQKNPTAFYLCASSIGGLASNEQFFGPGTRLTVL.

The chain joins TRBV27 to TRBJ2-7; TRBD1 aligns across 9 bases. Trimming cost V 4 bases and J 5 bases; bases outside gene matches: 6. This CDR3 region has 14 residues. The germline V gene encodes CDR1 MNHEY and CDR2 SMNVEV (reference sequence). CDR3: CASSYRGLSDEQYF. CDR3 bases: TGTGCCAGCAGTTACAGGGGGCTATCGGACGAGCAGTACTTC.